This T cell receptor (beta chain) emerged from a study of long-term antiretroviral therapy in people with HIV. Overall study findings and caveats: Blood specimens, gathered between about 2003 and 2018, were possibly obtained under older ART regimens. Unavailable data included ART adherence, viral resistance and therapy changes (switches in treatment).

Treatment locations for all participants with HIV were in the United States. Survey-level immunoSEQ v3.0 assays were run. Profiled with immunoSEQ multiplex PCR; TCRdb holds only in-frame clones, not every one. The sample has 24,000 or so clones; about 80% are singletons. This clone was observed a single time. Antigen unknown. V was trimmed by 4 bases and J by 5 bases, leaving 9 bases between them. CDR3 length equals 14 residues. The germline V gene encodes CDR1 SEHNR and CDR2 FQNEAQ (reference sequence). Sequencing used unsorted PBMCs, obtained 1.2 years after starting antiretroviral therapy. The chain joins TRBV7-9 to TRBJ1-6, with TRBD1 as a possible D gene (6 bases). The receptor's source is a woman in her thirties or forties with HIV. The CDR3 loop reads CASSSDRNNSPLHF. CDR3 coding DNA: TGTGCCAGCAGCTCAGACAGGAATAATTCACCCCTCCACTTT.